What follows are 27 T cell receptor beta chains derived from one specimen sequenced in a study of blood T cell repertoires in COVID-19 (dated by TCRdb to about 2020). To prepare the library, the immunoSEQ multiplex PCR assay was applied. TCRdb retrieved this table from immuneACCESS and kept in-frame rearrangements only. Not all clones are present; in checked studies, unresolved V genes account for under half, and no reason is known for the remainder. In all, the sample holds about 210,000 clones, and approximately 81% of those were seen once. The leading ten clones occupy roughly 10% of the sample. The sample was peripheral blood. These receptors were taken from a woman aged 80 or over with COVID-19, enrolled during active disease.

The rearrangement joins TRBV9 to TRBJ2-1, with D perhaps matching TRBD1 (5 bases). Trimming shortened V by 0 bases and J by 5 bases, and 12 bases separated the two germline ends. Looked up from germline, CDR1 is SGDLS and CDR2 is YYNGEE. The CDR3 has 15 amino acids. CDR3 coding DNA: TGTGCCAGCAGCGTAGGTCGGACAACCAACAATGAGCAGTTCTTC. Protein: CASSVGRTTNNEQFF.

The chain has TRBV18 and TRBJ2-7; 7 bases are a match to TRBD1. V dropped 0 bases and J dropped 4; count of bases not matched to a gene: 9. The germline V gene has CDR1 KGHSH and CDR2 LQKENI. This CDR3 spans 16 amino acids. CDR3 in amino acids: CASSPPGQMTSYEQYF. In nucleotides, the CDR3 is TGTGCCAGCTCACCACCGGGACAGATGACCTCGTACGAGCAGTACTTC.

This chain uses TRBV3-1 (or the pseudogene TRBV3-2) with TRBJ2-7; D remains unclear. This CDR3 contains 13 residues. Germline V lookup: CDR1 LGHDT, CDR2 YNNKEL (reference sequence). V gave up 3 bases and J gave up 7 bases, with 13 bases separating them. CDR3 coding DNA: TGTGCCAGCAGCCACGCACGGTCCCTAGAGCAGTACGTC. As protein: CASSHARSLEQYV.

This chain connects TRBV25-1 to TRBJ1-1; no definite D call. CDR1 is MGHDK, CDR2 SYGVNS, per germline. CDR3 length equals 14 residues. Trimming removed 8 bases from V and 1 base from J, with 14 bases in between. CDR3 protein: CASSLFQRNTEAFF. The CDR3 coding sequence is TGTGCCAGCTCCCTATTTCAAAGGAACACTGAAGCTTTCTTT. Using reference TRBV25-1 and TRBJ1-1 for the parts outside the CDR3, the full variable domain is EADIYQTPRYLVIGTGKKITLECSQTMGHDKMYWYQQDPGMELHLIHYSYGVNSTEKGDLSSESTVSRIRTEHFPLTLESARPSHTSQYLCASSLFQRNTEAFFGQGTRLTVV.

The chain employs TRBV7-9 and TRBJ2-5; 11 nucleotides agree with TRBD2. Germline V gene lookup returns CDR1 SEHNR and CDR2 FQNEAQ (reference sequence). Losses at the gene ends were 5 bases for V and 5 bases for J; bases not matched to a gene: 10. This CDR3 spans 16 amino acids. In DNA form, the CDR3 reads TGTGCCAGCAGCCTCCGTAGCGGGGGGGCGTATGAGACCCAGTACTTC. Its protein is CASSLRSGGAYETQYF.

This chain uses TRBV2 with TRBJ1-2; D unclear. The CDR3 contains 12 residues. The V end lost 0 bases, the J end lost 8 bases, and 7 bases lay between the germline ends. CDR1 and CDR2 from the germline V gene are SNHLY and FYNNEI. The CDR3 protein is CASSEASWGYTF. The DNA for the CDR3 is TGTGCCAGCAGTGAAGCGAGCTGGGGCTACACCTTC.

The chain links TRBV19 to TRBJ2-2; 11 positions agree with TRBD2. CDR3 length: 17 amino acids. The ends lost 1 base at V and 5 bases at J; junction bases unmatched: 6. Germline CDR1 reads LNHDA; CDR2 reads SQIVND (reference sequence). The CDR3 DNA is TGTGCCAGTAGTATAGTTAGCGGGGGGGCCCGAACCGGGGAGCTGTTTTTT. This gives the protein CASSIVSGGARTGELFF.

The CDR3, as DNA: TGTGCCAGCAGACCATTACAGGGGGTCACCGGGGAGCTGTTTTTT. Amino acids: CASRPLQGVTGELFF. The rearrangement joins TRBV7-2 to TRBJ2-2, with 8 nucleotides matching TRBD1. Germline-derived CDR1 and CDR2 are SGHTA and FQGNSA. This CDR3 has 15 amino acids. V shed 6 bases, J shed 4 bases, and the junction held 7 bases outside the gene matches.

The sample holds a few counts of this clone. The chain is built from TRBV24-1 and TRBJ1-2; D is perhaps TRBD1 (6 bases). The V gene's germline CDR1 is KGHDR and CDR2 SFDVKD. Deletions cut 3 bases from V and 5 bases from J, with 12 bases between. This CDR3 has 14 amino acids. The CDR3 DNA sequence: TGTGCCACCAGTGATGGGGGCACGGGGTATGGCTACACCTTC. It codes for CATSDGGTGYGYTF.

The chain is built from TRBV5-1 and TRBJ2-7; 7 positions match TRBD1. V shed 0 bases and J 4 bases; nucleotides not matched to a gene: 7. This CDR3 spans 15 amino acids. In germline, CDR1 is SGHRS, CDR2 YFSETQ. CDR3 protein: CASSLAPGQIYEQYF. The CDR3 nucleotides read TGCGCCAGCAGCTTGGCCCCGGGACAGATTTACGAGCAGTACTTC.

The gene calls are TRBV7-2 and TRBJ2-7, with TRBD1 identical over 11 bases. J gave up 4 bases and V 0 bases, and 2 bases lay outside the gene matches. This CDR3 spans 15 amino acids. Germline assignment: CDR1 SGHTA and CDR2 FQGNSA. CDR3 sequence reads: CASSLAGTGGYEQYV. CDR3 nucleotide sequence: TGTGCCAGCAGCTTAGCCGGGACAGGGGGATACGAGCAGTACGTC.

This clone was seen just once. The chain couples TRBV7-2 to TRBJ1-2; no clear D gene. The CDR3 runs to 15 residues. The germline CDR1 and CDR2 sequences are SGHTA and FQGNSA. V was shortened by 4 bases and J by 0 bases, with 12 bases between the two germline ends. Written as DNA, the CDR3 is TGTGCCAGCAGCTCTACCGGACTTACTAACTATGGCTACACCTTC. It codes for CASSSTGLTNYGYTF. The full variable domain, with the rest looked up from reference TRBV7-2 and TRBJ1-2, is GAGVSQSPSNKVTEKGKDVELRCDPISGHTALYWYRQSLGQGLEFLIYFQGNSAPDKSGLPSDRFSAERTGGSVSTLTIQRTQQEDSAVYLCASSSTGLTNYGYTFGSGTRLTVV.

This chain links TRBV2 with TRBJ1-1, with D perhaps matching TRBD1 (5 bases). The CDR3 consists of 13 residues. Deletions cut 6 bases from V and 1 base from J, with 9 bases between. Germline V gene data show CDR1 as SNHLY and CDR2 as FYNNEI. For the CDR3, the DNA is TGTGCCAGCAGCGACAGACCGAACACTGAAGCTTTCTTT. Its protein product is CASSDRPNTEAFF.

This rearrangement joins TRBV19 to TRBJ1-4; TRBD1 agrees at 7 bases. The length of the CDR3 is 17 residues. Germline lookup yields CDR1 LNHDA and CDR2 SQIVND (reference sequence). The V gene end was trimmed by 5 bases and the J gene end by 0 bases; junction bases not matched to a gene: 9. The CDR3 spells CASSGIRDSTTNEKLFF. DNA of the CDR3: TGTGCCAGTAGTGGAATCCGGGACAGCACAACTAATGAAAAACTGTTTTTT.

The V and J genes are TRBV2 and TRBJ1-5, with 8 bases matching TRBD1. V lost 4 bases, J lost 6 bases, and 8 bases stayed unmatched. The germline CDR1 and CDR2 sequences are SNHLY and FYNNEI. This CDR3 has 15 residues. CDR3 coding DNA: TGTGCCAGCAGTGGACAGGGGATCGGATCTCAGCCCCAGCATTTT. Translating gives CASSGQGIGSQPQHF. The variable domain in full, with the rest retrieved from reference TRBV2 and TRBJ1-5, is EPEVTQTPSHQVTQMGQEVILRCVPISNHLYFYWYRQILGQKVEFLVSFYNNEISEKSEIFDDQFSVERPDGSNFTLKIRSTKLEDSAMYFCASSGQGIGSQPQHFGDGTRLSIL.

This chain joins TRBV7-2 and TRBJ2-3; 12 bases map to TRBD2. V lost 5 bases, J lost 5 bases, and 8 bases stayed unmatched. Germline values: CDR1 SGHTA, CDR2 FQGNSA. CDR3 length: 16 residues. The CDR3 sequence: CASSTTSGGRGDTQYF. The CDR3 DNA follows: TGTGCCAGCAGCACGACTAGCGGGGGCCGGGGAGATACGCAGTATTTT.

The chain employs TRBV27 and TRBJ1-6, with TRBD1 matching over 8 bases. The length of the CDR3 is 15 residues. V was pared by 6 bases and J by 10 bases, with 11 bases of the junction left unmatched. Looked up from germline, CDR1 is MNHEY and CDR2 is SMNVEV (reference sequence). The DNA for the CDR3 is TGTGCCAGCAGGCAAGCCAGGGGGCTGATGTCACCCCTCCACTTT. Its translation: CASRQARGLMSPLHF.

This chain links TRBV2 with TRBJ1-4; D may be TRBD1 (6 bases). Trimming stripped 7 bases from V and 7 bases from J, with 16 bases between. The CDR3 contains 14 residues. CDR1 is SNHLY and CDR2 is FYNNEI in the germline V gene. The CDR3 nucleotides read TGTGCCAGCACCGTGGGGGGGGCAGGTGAAAAACTGTTTTTT. Translation: CASTVGGAGEKLFF.

The rearrangement links TRBV30 to TRBJ1-1; D not certain. The CDR3 contains 10 residues. The germline V gene has CDR1 GTSNPN and CDR2 SVGIG (reference sequence). V was trimmed by 1 base and J by 10 bases, leaving 7 bases between them. DNA for the CDR3: TGTGCCTGGAGTGGGGAGAGAGCTTTCTTT. Translated: CAWSGERAFF. The whole variable domain, remainder taken from reference TRBV30 and TRBJ1-1, is SQTIHQWPATLVQPVGSPLSLECTVEGTSNPNLYWYRQAAGRGLQLLFYSVGIGQISSEVPQNLSASRPQDRQFILSSKKLLLSDSGFYLCAWSGERAFFGQGTRLTVV.

V gene TRBV7-9 combines with J gene TRBJ1-1; D is unresolved. The CDR3 loop spans 14 amino acids. The germline gives CDR1 SEHNR, CDR2 FQNEAQ (reference sequence). V was clipped by 2 bases and J by 1 base, with 8 bases between them. CDR3 sequence (DNA): TGTGCCAGCAGCTTAACCGGTTGGAACACTGAAGCTTTCTTT. This translates into CASSLTGWNTEAFF.

This chain links TRBV6-6 with TRBJ1-6; no clear D. The V gene lost 5 bases and the J gene lost 3 bases, with 11 bases spanning the gap. The CDR3 covers 15 residues. The germline CDR1 and CDR2 sequences are MNHNY and SVGAGI (reference sequence). Here the CDR3 DNA reads TGTGCCAGCAGTGGCAGTCTCCTCTATAATTCACCCCTCCACTTT. This codes for CASSGSLLYNSPLHF.

CDR3: CASSLGPMLNSVYF. CDR3 in DNA: TGTGCCAGCAGCCTGGGCCCGATGCTCAATTCGGTGTACTTC. V and J are TRBV5-6 and TRBJ2-5; D not resolved. Germline CDR1 and CDR2: SGHDT and YYEEEE. V was clipped by 4 bases and J by 13 bases, with 23 bases between them. The CDR3 runs to 14 residues. Filled out from reference TRBV5-6 and TRBJ2-5, the complete variable domain reads DAGVTQSPTHLIKTRGQQVTLRCSPKSGHDTVSWYQQALGQGPQFIFQYYEEEERQRGNFPDRFSGHQFPNYSSELNVNALLLGDSALYLCASSLGPMLNSVYFGPGTRLLVL.

This clone was recorded once. The chain is built from TRBV6-2 or TRBV6-3 and TRBJ1-2, with a weak D call TRBD1 (6 bases). The V end lost 3 bases, the J end lost 2 bases, and 10 bases lay between the germline ends. Germline assignment: CDR1 MNHEY and CDR2 SVGEGT. The CDR3 extends over 14 amino acids. Here the CDR3 DNA reads TGTGCCAGCAGTTATGGGGGCGCCAACTATGGCTACACCTTC. This encodes CASSYGGANYGYTF.

This chain connects TRBV9 to TRBJ1-6; the match to TRBD1 covers 8 bases. Per the germline V gene, CDR1 is SGDLS and CDR2 is YYNGEE. CDR3 length: 16 residues. Trimming cost V 7 bases and J 2 bases; bases outside gene matches: 8. CDR3 protein: CASSPQGAPYNSPLHF. The CDR3 DNA reads as TGTGCCAGCTCTCCTCAGGGGGCCCCCTATAATTCACCCCTCCACTTT.

This clone was seen just once. V usage is TRBV7-2 and J usage is TRBJ1-2, with D hard to call. Germline assignment: CDR1 SGHTA and CDR2 FQGNSA. The V and J ends lost 2 bases and 2 bases respectively, with 9 bases between them. CDR3 length: 14 amino acids. The CDR3 region is CASSLIGRNYGYTF. CDR3 sequence (DNA): TGTGCCAGCAGCTTAATAGGGAGAAACTATGGCTACACCTTC.

The chain recombines TRBV2 with TRBJ1-3, with D perhaps matching TRBD1 (5 bases). In germline, CDR1 is SNHLY, CDR2 FYNNEI. V dropped 0 bases and J dropped 2 bases, with 8 bases sitting between them. The CDR3 contains 15 residues. The CDR3 protein is CASSEASRAGNTIYF. DNA of the CDR3: TGTGCCAGCAGTGAAGCTTCCAGGGCTGGAAACACCATATATTTT.

V and J are TRBV19 and TRBJ1-2; no firm D call. The germline V and J ends were trimmed by 7 bases and 0 bases, with 12 bases remaining between them. Germline V gene sequence: CDR1 LNHDA, CDR2 SQIVND (reference sequence). The length of the CDR3 is 14 residues. For the CDR3, the DNA is TGTGCCAGTACCGATGGCCAGTCTAACTATGGCTACACCTTC. Its translation: CASTDGQSNYGYTF.